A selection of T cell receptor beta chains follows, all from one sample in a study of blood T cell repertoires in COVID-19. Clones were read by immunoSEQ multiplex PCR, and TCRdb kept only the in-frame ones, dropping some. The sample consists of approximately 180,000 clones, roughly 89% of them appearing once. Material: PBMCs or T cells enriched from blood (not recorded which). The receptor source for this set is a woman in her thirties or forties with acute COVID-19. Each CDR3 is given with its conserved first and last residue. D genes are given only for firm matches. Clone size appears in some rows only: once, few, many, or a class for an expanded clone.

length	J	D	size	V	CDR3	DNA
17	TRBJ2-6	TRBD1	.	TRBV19	CASQRTGGGSGANVLTF	TGTGCCAGCCAACGGACAGGGGGTGGCTCTGGGGCCAACGTCCTGACTTTC
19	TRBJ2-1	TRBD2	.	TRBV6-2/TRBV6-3	CASSYSIGSGGLSYNEQFF	TGTGCCAGCAGTTACTCGATTGGGTCGGGGGGACTCTCCTACAATGAGCAGTTCTTC
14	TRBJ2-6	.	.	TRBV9	CASSRKSGANVLTF	TGTGCCAGCAGCCGTAAATCTGGGGCCAACGTCCTGACTTTC
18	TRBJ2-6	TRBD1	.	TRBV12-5	CASGLVTGGLSGANVLTF	TGTGCTAGTGGTTTGGTAACAGGGGGCCTCTCTGGGGCCAACGTCCTGACTTTC
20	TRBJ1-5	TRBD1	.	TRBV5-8	CASSYTPGQEGFYSNQPQHF	TGTGCCAGCAGCTATACTCCGGGACAGGAGGGTTTTTATAGCAATCAGCCCCAGCATTTT
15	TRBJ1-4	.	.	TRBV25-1	CASSAQRGGNEKLFF	TGTGCCAGCAGTGCCCAACGCGGGGGTAATGAAAAACTGTTTTTT
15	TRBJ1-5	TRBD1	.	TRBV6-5	CASSRDRGNNQPQHF	TGTGCCAGCAGTCGGGACAGGGGTAACAATCAGCCCCAGCATTTT
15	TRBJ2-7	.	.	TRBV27	CASSPTPLSPYEQYF	TGTGCCAGCAGCCCCACTCCCCTTTCCCCCTACGAGCAGTACTTC
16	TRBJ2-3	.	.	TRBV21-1	CASRVGLAGGTDTQYF	TGTGCCAGCAGGGTAGGACTAGCGGGAGGGACAGATACGCAGTATTTT
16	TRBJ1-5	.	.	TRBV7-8	CASSLVYPAGDQPQHF	TGTGCCAGCAGCTTAGTGTACCCCGCTGGAGATCAGCCCCAGCATTTT
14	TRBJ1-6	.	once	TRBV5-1	CASSLGGENSPLHF	TGCGCCAGCAGCTTGGGGGGGGAAAATTCACCCCTCCACTTT
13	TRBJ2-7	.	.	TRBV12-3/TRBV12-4	CASSLGSGDEQYF	TGTGCCAGCAGTTTAGGCTCAGGGGACGAGCAGTACTTC
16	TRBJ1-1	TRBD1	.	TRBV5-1	CASSSGPGGYNTEAFF	TGCGCCAGCAGCTCCGGACCAGGGGGCTATAACACTGAAGCTTTCTTT
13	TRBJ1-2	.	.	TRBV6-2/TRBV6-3	CASSRDGDYGYTF	TGTGCCAGCAGCCGCGACGGGGACTATGGCTACACCTTC
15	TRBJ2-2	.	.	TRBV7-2	CASSHQRSNTGELFF	TGTGCCAGCAGTCACCAGAGGTCGAACACCGGGGAGCTGTTTTTT
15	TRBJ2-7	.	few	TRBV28	CASSLGPPTGNQQYF	TGTGCCAGCAGTTTAGGGCCCCCTACAGGGAACCAGCAGTACTTC
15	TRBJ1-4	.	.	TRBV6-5	CASSYSSGTNEKLFF	TGTGCCAGCAGTTACTCGTCGGGAACTAATGAAAAACTGTTTTTT
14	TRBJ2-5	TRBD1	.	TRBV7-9	CASSVRGTQETQYF	TGTGCCAGCAGCGTCAGGGGGACACAAGAGACCCAGTACTTC
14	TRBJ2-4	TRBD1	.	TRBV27	CASSQGTGQNIQYF	TGTGCCAGCAGTCAGGGGACAGGGCAAAACATTCAGTACTTC
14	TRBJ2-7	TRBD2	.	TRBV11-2	CASSLPPGRLEQYF	TGTGCCAGCAGCTTACCACCCGGGAGGCTCGAGCAGTACTTC
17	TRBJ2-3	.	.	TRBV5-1	CASSLVYGGRGADTQYF	TGCGCCAGCAGCTTGGTTTACGGGGGGCGTGGAGCAGATACGCAGTATTTT
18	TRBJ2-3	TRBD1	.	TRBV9	CASSKIYLTGGSTDTQYF	TGTGCCAGCAGCAAGATCTACCTAACAGGGGGTAGCACAGATACGCAGTATTTT
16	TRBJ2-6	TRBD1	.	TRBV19	CASSDRGLSGANVLTF	TGTGCCAGTAGTGACAGGGGATTATCTGGGGCCAACGTCCTGACTTTC
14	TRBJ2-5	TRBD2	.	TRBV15	CATSSYGTKETQYF	TGTGCCACCAGCAGTTACGGGACTAAAGAGACCCAGTACTTC
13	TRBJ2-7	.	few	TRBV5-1	CASPAGVAYEQYF	TGCGCCAGCCCGGCCGGGGTGGCCTACGAGCAGTACTTC
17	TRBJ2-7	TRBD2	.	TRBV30	CAWSLPLSGRKRYEQYF	TGTGCCTGGAGTCTTCCCCTTAGCGGGAGGAAGCGCTACGAGCAGTACTTC
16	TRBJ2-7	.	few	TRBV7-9	CASSAFSGGLIYEQYF	TGTGCCAGCAGCGCCTTCTCCGGGGGACTGATCTACGAGCAGTACTTC
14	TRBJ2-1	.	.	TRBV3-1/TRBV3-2	CASSQSVYINEQFF	TGTGCCAGCAGCCAATCGGTCTATATCAATGAGCAGTTCTTC
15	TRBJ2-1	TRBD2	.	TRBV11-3	CASSLTSGGWNEQFF	TGTGCCAGCAGCTTGACGAGCGGGGGGTGGAATGAGCAGTTCTTC
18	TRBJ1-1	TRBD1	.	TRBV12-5	CASGLVRTGQEANTEAFF	TGTGCTAGTGGTTTGGTACGGACCGGACAGGAAGCGAACACTGAAGCTTTCTTT
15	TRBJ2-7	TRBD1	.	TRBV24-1	CATSDSTGGRHEQYF	TGTGCCACCAGTGATTCGACAGGGGGTCGGCACGAGCAGTACTTC
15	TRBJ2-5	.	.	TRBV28	CASSLEGASTGTQYF	TGTGCCAGCAGTTTGGAGGGGGCCAGCACAGGGACCCAGTACTTC
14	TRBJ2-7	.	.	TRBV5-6	CASSLFRSHYEQYF	TGTGCCAGCAGCTTGTTCCGGTCTCACTACGAGCAGTACTTC
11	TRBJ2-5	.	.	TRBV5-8	CASSEQGTQYF	TGTGCCAGCAGTGAGCAGGGGACCCAGTACTTC
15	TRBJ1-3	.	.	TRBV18	CASSPVTVSGNTIYF	TGTGCCAGCTCACCTGTGACAGTCTCTGGAAACACCATATATTTT
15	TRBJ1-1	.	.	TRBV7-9	CASRDRTAMNTEAFF	TGTGCCAGCAGGGATCGGACAGCCATGAACACTGAAGCTTTCTTT
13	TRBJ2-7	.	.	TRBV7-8	CASSSRTSYEQYF	TGTGCCAGCAGCTCTCGAACTTCCTACGAGCAGTACTTC
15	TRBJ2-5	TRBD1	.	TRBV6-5	CASKGQGSFQETQYF	TGTGCCAGCAAGGGACAGGGGAGCTTCCAAGAGACCCAGTACTTC
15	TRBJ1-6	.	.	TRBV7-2	CASSSAGVASRALHF	TGTGCCAGCAGCTCCGCAGGGGTGGCCTCGAGGGCCCTCCACTTT
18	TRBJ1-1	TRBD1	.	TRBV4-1	CASSQETDRVAVNTEAFF	TGCGCCAGCAGCCAAGAGACGGACAGGGTCGCAGTGAACACTGAAGCTTTCTTT
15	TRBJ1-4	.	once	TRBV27	CASSLLGRETEKLFF	TGTGCCAGCAGTTTATTGGGCAGGGAAACTGAAAAACTGTTTTTT
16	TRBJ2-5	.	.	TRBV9	CASSPREEGLRETQYF	TGTGCCAGCAGCCCTCGAGAGGAGGGTCTTCGGGAGACCCAGTACTTC
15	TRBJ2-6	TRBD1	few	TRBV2	CASSATGQGINVLTF	TGTGCCAGCAGTGCGACTGGACAGGGAATCAACGTCCTGACTTTC
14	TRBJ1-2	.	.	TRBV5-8	CASSLVGTLYGYTF	TGTGCCAGCAGCTTGGTTGGGACACTCTATGGCTACACCTTC
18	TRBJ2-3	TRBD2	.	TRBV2	CASSEAGGTFLATDTQYF	TGTGCCAGCAGTGAGGCGGGGGGAACCTTTCTGGCCACAGATACGCAGTATTTT
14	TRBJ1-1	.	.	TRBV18	CASSPQYSNTEAFF	TGTGCCAGCTCACCACAATACAGCAACACTGAAGCTTTCTTT
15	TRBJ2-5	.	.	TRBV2	CASSEKDINQETQYF	TGTGCCAGCAGTGAGAAGGACATTAACCAAGAGACCCAGTACTTC